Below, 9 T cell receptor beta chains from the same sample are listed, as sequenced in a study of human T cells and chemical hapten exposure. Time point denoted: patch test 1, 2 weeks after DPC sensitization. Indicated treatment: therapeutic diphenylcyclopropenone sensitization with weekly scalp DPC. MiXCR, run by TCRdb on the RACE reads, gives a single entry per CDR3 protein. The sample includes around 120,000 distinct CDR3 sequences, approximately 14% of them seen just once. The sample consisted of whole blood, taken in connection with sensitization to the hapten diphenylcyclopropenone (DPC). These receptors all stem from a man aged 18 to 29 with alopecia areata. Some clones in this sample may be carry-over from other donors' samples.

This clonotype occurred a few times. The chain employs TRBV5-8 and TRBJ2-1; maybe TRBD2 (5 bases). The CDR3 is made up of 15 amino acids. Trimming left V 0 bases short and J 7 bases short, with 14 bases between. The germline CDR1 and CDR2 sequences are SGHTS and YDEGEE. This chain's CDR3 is CASSLERAWANEQFF. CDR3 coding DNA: TGTGCCAGCAGCTTGGAGAGGGCTTGGGCGAATGAGCAGTTCTTC.

The CDR3 nucleotides read TGTGCCAGCTCACCAAGTCTCGGGGGATTAGGTGAAAAACTGTTTTTT. It yields the protein CASSPSLGGLGEKLFF. The chain carries TRBV18 and TRBJ1-4; D might be TRBD1 (5 bases). Germline CDR1 reads KGHSH; CDR2 reads LQKENI. Between the trimmed V and J ends, which lost 2 bases and 7 bases, there was a span of 17 bases. CDR3 length: 16 amino acids. Together with reference TRBV18 and TRBJ1-4, the CDR3 gives the full variable domain: NAGVMQNPRHLVRRRGQEARLRCSPMKGHSHVYWYRQLPEEGLKFMVYLQKENIIDESGMPKERFSAEFPKEGPSILRIQQVVRGDSAAYFCASSPSLGGLGEKLFFGSGTQLSVL.

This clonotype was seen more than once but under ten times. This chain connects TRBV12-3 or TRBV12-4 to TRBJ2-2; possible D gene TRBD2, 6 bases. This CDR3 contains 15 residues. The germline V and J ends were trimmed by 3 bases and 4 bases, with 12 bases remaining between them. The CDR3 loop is CASSFLAASTGELFF. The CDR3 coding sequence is TGTGCCAGCAGTTTCTTAGCGGCAAGCACCGGGGAGCTGTTTTTT.

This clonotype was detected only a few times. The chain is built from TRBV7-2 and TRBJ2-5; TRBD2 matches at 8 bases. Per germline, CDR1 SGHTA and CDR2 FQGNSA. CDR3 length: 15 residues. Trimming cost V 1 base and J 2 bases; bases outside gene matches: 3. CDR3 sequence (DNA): TGTGCCAGCAGCTTAGACGCGGGGGGTCAAGAGACCCAGTACTTC. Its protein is CASSLDAGGQETQYF.

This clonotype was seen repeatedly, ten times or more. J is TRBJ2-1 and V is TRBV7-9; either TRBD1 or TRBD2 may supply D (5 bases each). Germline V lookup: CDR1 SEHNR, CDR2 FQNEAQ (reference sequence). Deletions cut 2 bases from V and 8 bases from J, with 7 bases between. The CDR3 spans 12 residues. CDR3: CASSLRGDEQFF. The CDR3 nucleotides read TGTGCCAGCAGCTTAAGAGGGGATGAGCAGTTCTTC.

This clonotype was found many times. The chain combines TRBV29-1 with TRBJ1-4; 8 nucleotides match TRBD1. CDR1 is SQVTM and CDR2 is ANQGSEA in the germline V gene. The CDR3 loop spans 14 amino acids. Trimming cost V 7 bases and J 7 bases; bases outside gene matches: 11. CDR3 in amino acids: CSGNDRGLGEKLFF. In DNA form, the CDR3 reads TGCAGCGGGAATGACAGGGGTTTAGGTGAAAAACTGTTTTTT.

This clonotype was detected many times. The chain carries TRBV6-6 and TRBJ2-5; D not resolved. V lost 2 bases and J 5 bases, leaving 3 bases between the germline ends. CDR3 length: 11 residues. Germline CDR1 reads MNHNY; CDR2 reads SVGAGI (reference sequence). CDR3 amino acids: CASSYRETQYF. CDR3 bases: TGTGCCAGCAGTTACCGGGAGACCCAGTACTTC.

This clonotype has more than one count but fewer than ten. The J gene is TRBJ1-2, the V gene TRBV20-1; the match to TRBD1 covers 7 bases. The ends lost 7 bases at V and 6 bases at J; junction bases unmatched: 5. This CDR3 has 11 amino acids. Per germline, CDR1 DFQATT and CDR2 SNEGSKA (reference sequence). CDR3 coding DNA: TGCAGTGTCCAGGGGGTCCATGGCTACACCTTC. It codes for CSVQGVHGYTF.

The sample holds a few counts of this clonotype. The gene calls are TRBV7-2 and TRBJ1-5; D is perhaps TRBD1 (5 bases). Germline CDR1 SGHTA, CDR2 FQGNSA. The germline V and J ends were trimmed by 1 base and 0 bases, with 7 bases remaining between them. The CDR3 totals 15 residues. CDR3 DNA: TGTGCCAGCAGCTTAGGAGGGGATAGCAATCAGCCCCAGCATTTT. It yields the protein CASSLGGDSNQPQHF.